These 29 T cell receptor beta chains came from one sample sequenced in a study of cytomegalovirus exposure and HLA in healthy donors. The primer mix had 60 Vbeta and 13 Jbeta primers. Clones were sequenced by immunoSEQ multiplex PCR, and TCRdb holds only the in-frame ones, with some missing. In the table there are 120,000 or so clones, around 68% of which are singletons. The sequencing sample was made of PBMCs. These receptors were taken from a man aged 40-49 years in good health and CMV-seropositive.

The V call is TRBV15, the J call TRBJ2-1; TRBD2 matches 11 bases. The CDR3 spans 15 residues. Germline V gene lookup returns CDR1 LNHNV and CDR2 YYDKDF (reference sequence). V gave up 5 bases and J gave up 4 bases; unmatched junction bases: 4. CDR3 DNA: TGTGCCACCAGCCTTGGGACTAGCGGTTACAATGAGCAGTTCTTC. Encoded protein: CATSLGTSGYNEQFF.

This clone showed up just once. The V call is TRBV27, the J call TRBJ1-2; 8 bases line up with TRBD1. The V segment lost 5 bases and the J segment 7 bases; nucleotides outside the gene matches: 3. This CDR3 is 12 amino acids long. The germline V gene has CDR1 MNHEY and CDR2 SMNVEV (reference sequence). The CDR3 region is CASSRTGFGYTF. As DNA, the CDR3 is TGTGCCAGCAGTCGGACAGGGTTTGGCTACACCTTC.

V gene TRBV9 combines with J gene TRBJ2-2; 9 bases match TRBD2. The CDR3 is 16 residues long. Losses at the gene ends were 0 bases for V and 4 bases for J; bases not matched to a gene: 4. Per the germline V gene, CDR1 is SGDLS and CDR2 is YYNGEE. As DNA, the CDR3 is TGTGCCAGCAGCGTAGGACTAGCGGAGGGCACCGGGGAGCTGTTTTTT. Translating gives CASSVGLAEGTGELFF.

The table lists this clone with a count of one. The V call is TRBV10-3, the J call TRBJ2-3; perhaps TRBD2 as D (7 bases). Germline-derived CDR1 and CDR2 are ENHRY and SYGVKD. Trimming stripped 7 bases from V and 3 bases from J, with 11 bases between. The CDR3 is 13 amino acids. The CDR3 loop is CAIKGGATDTQYF. The CDR3 DNA reads TGTGCCATCAAAGGGGGGGCGACAGATACGCAGTATTTT.

The V call is TRBV6-1, the J call TRBJ2-7; tentatively, D is TRBD1 (7 bases). Trimming shortened V by 4 bases and J by 0 bases, and 16 bases separated the two germline ends. CDR1 and CDR2 from the germline V gene are MNHNS and SASEGT. The CDR3 length is 16 residues. The DNA of the CDR3 is TGTGCCAGCAGTGCCCTTGGAGGGGGCTACTCCTACGAGCAGTACTTC. Translating it yields CASSALGGGYSYEQYF.

This clone was seen only once. The V and J genes are TRBV10-3 and TRBJ1-2; no clear D. Per germline, CDR1 ENHRY and CDR2 SYGVKD. Trimming pared 2 bases from V and 0 bases from J, leaving 13 bases between. The CDR3 extends over 16 amino acids. CDR3 nucleotides: TGTGCCATCAGTGAGGCGGTGGCAGTTACTAACTATGGCTACACCTTC. Translating it yields CAISEAVAVTNYGYTF.

The V call is TRBV18, the J call TRBJ1-1; 9 bases match TRBD1. J was trimmed by 3 bases and V by 2 bases; bases with no gene match: 4. Germline assignment: CDR1 KGHSH and CDR2 LQKENI. This CDR3 is built from 15 residues. CDR3 amino acids: CASSPRDRVYTEAFF. CDR3 DNA sequence: TGTGCCAGCTCACCAAGGGACAGGGTGTACACTGAAGCTTTCTTT.

This clone was seen a single time. The chain has TRBV7-9 and TRBJ1-1; TRBD1 matches 8 bases. Germline V gene sequence: CDR1 SEHNR, CDR2 FQNEAQ (reference sequence). Unmatched junction bases numbered 8, after V lost 4 bases and J lost 4 bases. This CDR3 region has 15 residues. CDR3: CASSSNTGGITEAFF. CDR3 nucleotide sequence: TGTGCCAGCAGCTCTAACACAGGGGGGATCACTGAAGCTTTCTTT.

This chain joins TRBV7-9 and TRBJ1-1; no clear D gene. Germline CDR1 is SEHNR and CDR2 is FQNEAQ (reference sequence). Trimming took 3 bases from V and 3 from J, leaving 11 bases between them. The CDR3 is 14 amino acids. The CDR3 DNA sequence: TGTGCCAGCAGCTTTGTCGGAGGATACACTGAAGCTTTCTTT. Translation gives CASSFVGGYTEAFF.

The rearrangement uses TRBV19 and TRBJ1-2, with 10 bases fitting TRBD1. The CDR3 runs to 14 residues. V shed 10 bases, J shed 7 bases, and the junction held 12 bases outside the gene matches. The germline V gene has CDR1 LNHDA and CDR2 SQIVND (reference sequence). This CDR3 reads CAIRSRDRGLGYTF. The CDR3 DNA reads TGTGCCATCCGCTCGAGAGACAGGGGGCTTGGCTACACCTTC.

There are a few counts of this clone. The genes are TRBV6-1 and TRBJ1-1, with a possible D match to TRBD1 (5 bases). Trimming stripped 2 bases from V and 7 bases from J, with 11 bases between. Germline CDR1 reads MNHNS; CDR2 reads SASEGT. The CDR3 is 13 amino acids. The CDR3 loop is CASSELRGGEAFF. The CDR3 bases are TGTGCCAGCAGTGAACTTCGGGGGGGTGAAGCTTTCTTT.

The chain combines TRBV28 with TRBJ1-3; possible D gene TRBD1, 6 bases. Germline loops: CDR1 MDHEN, CDR2 SYDVKM. The CDR3 covers 15 residues. The V gene lost 7 bases and the J gene lost 4 bases, with 17 bases spanning the gap. Here the CDR3 reads CASTIGGGDGNTIYF. For the CDR3, the DNA is TGTGCCAGCACCATTGGGGGGGGCGACGGAAACACCATATATTTT.

The chain recombines TRBV13 with TRBJ1-3, with D possibly matching TRBD1 (5 bases). From germline, CDR1 is PRHDT and CDR2 FYEKMQ (reference sequence). Trimming removed 4 bases at V and 0 bases at J, with 13 bases between. The CDR3 contains 16 residues. The CDR3 spells CASSSWDGSSGNTIYF. CDR3 in DNA: TGTGCCAGCAGCTCCTGGGACGGGAGCTCTGGAAACACCATATATTTT.

V is TRBV18 and J is TRBJ2-3; no definite D call. The CDR3 runs 13 residues. V lost 2 bases to trimming and J lost 6 bases, with 9 bases between them. CDR1 is KGHSH, CDR2 LQKENI, per germline. The CDR3 coding sequence is TGTGCCAGCTCACCAAGTAGATATGATACGCAGTATTTT. It specifies CASSPSRYDTQYF.

The genes are TRBV19 and TRBJ1-5, with 8 bases aligning to TRBD1. CDR1 and CDR2 from the germline V gene are LNHDA and SQIVND (reference sequence). The CDR3 consists of 18 residues. The V gene end was trimmed by 5 bases and the J gene end by 0 bases; junction bases not matched to a gene: 12. CDR3 amino acids: CASSLGTGGVDSNQPQHF. The CDR3 nucleotides read TGTGCCAGTAGTCTTGGGACAGGAGGTGTGGATAGCAATCAGCCCCAGCATTTT.

J is TRBJ2-3 and V is TRBV2; 8 bases line up with TRBD2. CDR1 is SNHLY and CDR2 is FYNNEI in the germline V gene. Trimming cost V 6 bases and J 2 bases; bases outside gene matches: 10. CDR3 size: 16 residues. The CDR3 nucleotides read TGTGCCAGCAGCCCCGTCGGTAGCGGGGCCACAGATACGCAGTATTTT. Translating gives CASSPVGSGATDTQYF.

The V and J genes are TRBV5-6 and TRBJ2-1; D is uncertain. This CDR3 has 14 residues. Germline CDR1 reads SGHDT; CDR2 reads YYEEEE. V dropped 0 bases and J dropped 10 bases, with 14 bases sitting between them. The CDR3 DNA sequence: TGTGCCAGCAGCTTGGCGGCTAGTCTTCAGGAGCAGTTCTTC. Its translation is CASSLAASLQEQFF.

The chain recombines TRBV7-8 with TRBJ1-3, with TRBD1 as a possible D gene (6 bases). The CDR3 covers 12 residues. Germline CDR1 and CDR2: SGHVS and FQNEAQ. Trimming cost V 4 bases and J 9 bases, with 10 bases left between them. CDR3 sequence (DNA): TGTGCCAGCAGCTCACAGGGTACCACCATATATTTT. It translates to CASSSQGTTIYF.

The J gene is TRBJ1-1, the V gene TRBV28; the D gene is possibly TRBD1 (5 bases). This CDR3 has 10 residues. V lost 10 bases to trimming and J lost 8 bases, with 11 bases between them. Germline V gene sequence: CDR1 MDHEN, CDR2 SYDVKM. CDR3 region: CATRDSEAFF. For the CDR3, the DNA is TGTGCCACCAGGGACTCCGAAGCTTTCTTT. The complete variable domain, with remaining parts taken from reference TRBV28 and TRBJ1-1, reads DVKVTQSSRYLVKRTGEKVFLECVQDMDHENMFWYRQDPGLGLRLIYFSYDVKMKEKGDIPEGYSVSREKKERFSLILESASTNQTSMYLCATRDSEAFFGQGTRLTVV.

V gene TRBV30 combines with J gene TRBJ2-1; 9 bases match TRBD1. The germline V gene encodes CDR1 GTSNPN and CDR2 SVGIG (reference sequence). J lost 0 bases, V lost 2 bases, and 2 bases had no gene match. The CDR3 covers 15 residues. The CDR3 here is CAWSTDRGSYNEQFF. The CDR3 region has the DNA TGTGCCTGGAGTACGGACAGGGGCTCCTACAATGAGCAGTTCTTC.

The chain recombines TRBV7-3 with TRBJ1-5, with TRBD1 matching over 8 bases. The CDR3 totals 14 residues. CDR1 and CDR2 from the germline V gene are SGHTA and FQGTGA. J gave up 6 bases and V 4 bases, and 5 bases lay outside the gene matches. The CDR3 reads CASSSRQGTQPQHF. The CDR3 nucleotides are TGTGCCAGCAGCTCGCGACAGGGGACTCAGCCCCAGCATTTT.

V gene TRBV27 combines with J gene TRBJ1-2; D is possibly TRBD1 (5 bases). Deletions cut 6 bases from V and 11 bases from J, with 16 bases between. The CDR3 length is 12 residues. CDR1 and CDR2 from the germline V gene are MNHEY and SMNVEV (reference sequence). For the CDR3, the DNA is TGTGCCAGCAGCCCCTCAGGGCGTCCTTACACCTTC. It encodes CASSPSGRPYTF.

This rearrangement joins TRBV7-2 to TRBJ2-7; possibly TRBD1 for D (5 bases). The germline gives CDR1 SGHTA, CDR2 FQGNSA. V lost 0 bases to trimming and J lost 1 base, with 10 bases between them. The CDR3 covers 15 residues. CDR3 coding DNA: TGTGCCAGCAGCTTAGCGGGGCGGCGGTCCTACGAGCAGTACTTC. Its protein product is CASSLAGRRSYEQYF. The variable domain in full, completed from reference TRBV7-2 and TRBJ2-7, reads GAGVSQSPSNKVTEKGKDVELRCDPISGHTALYWYRQSLGQGLEFLIYFQGNSAPDKSGLPSDRFSAERTGGSVSTLTIQRTQQEDSAVYLCASSLAGRRSYEQYFGPGTRLTVT.

The rearrangement uses TRBV25-1 and TRBJ1-1, with TRBD1 matching 9 bases. The CDR3 runs to 13 residues. Trimming removed 5 bases from V and 5 bases from J; junction bases left unmatched: 3. The germline CDR1 and CDR2 sequences are MGHDK and SYGVNS. CDR3 sequence reads: CASSMTGGTEAFF. The CDR3 DNA reads TGTGCCAGCAGTATGACAGGGGGGACTGAAGCTTTCTTT.

V gene TRBV2 combines with J gene TRBJ1-3; tentative D call: TRBD1 (5 bases). Germline loops: CDR1 SNHLY, CDR2 FYNNEI. The CDR3 spans 15 residues. The V end was cut by 7 bases, the J end by 4 bases, with 17 bases between. CDR3 sequence reads: CASKISGYRGNTIYF. The CDR3 DNA reads as TGTGCCAGCAAAATATCAGGGTATCGCGGAAACACCATATATTTT.

This clone was found a few times. This chain uses TRBV27 with TRBJ2-1; 12 nucleotides align to TRBD2. This CDR3 has 15 residues. The germline V gene encodes CDR1 MNHEY and CDR2 SMNVEV (reference sequence). The trim removed 5 bases at V and 4 bases at J, leaving 3 bases unmatched. The DNA of the CDR3 is TGTGCCAGCAGTCTAACTAGCGGGAGGTACAATGAGCAGTTCTTC. Protein: CASSLTSGRYNEQFF.

The chain couples TRBV30 to TRBJ2-1; D uncertain. CDR1 and CDR2 from the germline V gene are GTSNPN and SVGIG (reference sequence). The CDR3 loop spans 13 amino acids. Trimming took 5 bases from V and 0 from J, leaving 8 bases between them. The CDR3 DNA reads as TGTGCCTGGCGCCCCAGCTCCTACAATGAGCAGTTCTTC. Protein: CAWRPSSYNEQFF.

For this clone: Other nucleotide sequences in the sample specify the same CDR3. Here the CDR3 DNA reads TGTGCCAGCAGCAGAGCCACGGGGGGGATAAATGAGCAGTTCTTC. Protein product: CASSRATGGINEQFF. The chain recombines TRBV6-5 with TRBJ2-1, with TRBD2 matching 8 bases. Trimming took 6 bases from V and 7 from J; bases not matched to a gene: 11. The CDR3 is 15 amino acids. The germline V gene has CDR1 MNHEY and CDR2 SVGAGI.

In its sample, this clone was seen a few times. The chain uses TRBV7-2 and TRBJ2-1; 9 bases match TRBD2. This CDR3 has 17 amino acids. CDR1 SGHTA and CDR2 FQGNSA come from the germline V gene. Unmatched junction bases numbered 9, after V lost 1 base and J lost 5 bases. This chain's CDR3 is CASSLVAGGVAHNEQFF. In nucleotides, the CDR3 is TGTGCCAGCAGCTTAGTGGCGGGGGGGGTCGCCCACAATGAGCAGTTCTTC.